Below, 29 T cell receptor beta chains from the same sample are listed, as sequenced in a study of blood T cells in healthy people across ages. Combining a sample-barcoded 5' primer with a J-beta primer mix, a second PCR ran for 7 to 11 cycles. Each CDR3 protein gets one entry after TCRdb re-called the 5' RACE reads with MiXCR. The table has 1.5 million or so distinct CDR3 sequences, 42% seen once. Input material: blood. These TCRs come from a young woman in good health.

The chain has TRBV6-5 and TRBJ2-1; D might be TRBD1 or TRBD2, each matching 5 bases. Trimming left V 7 bases short and J 11 bases short, with 18 bases between. Germline V gene sequence: CDR1 MNHEY, CDR2 SVGAGI. The CDR3 loop spans 13 amino acids. CDR3 sequence reads: CASNLPGTGKQFF. Here the CDR3 DNA reads TGTGCCAGCAACTTGCCCGGGACGGGCAAGCAGTTCTTC.

The V and J genes are TRBV5-1 and TRBJ2-3, with TRBD2 matching 7 bases. CDR3 length: 14 residues. V lost 4 bases and J lost 7; bases outside the gene matches: 9. Germline CDR1 reads SGHRS; CDR2 reads YFSETQ. Written as DNA, the CDR3 is TGCGCCAGCAGCCCCCTCAGCGGGACCTATACGCAGTATTTT. It translates to CASSPLSGTYTQYF.

This chain joins TRBV12-3 or TRBV12-4 and TRBJ1-1; unclear D gene. The ends were cut back, 3 bases at V and 2 bases at J, with 4 bases in the middle. There are 12 residues in the CDR3. The CDR3 here is CASSFYNTEAFF. CDR3 DNA sequence: TGTGCCAGCAGTTTCTACAACACTGAAGCTTTCTTT.

This chain uses TRBV16 with TRBJ2-4; 10 bases match TRBD1. The DNA end is more similar to TRBJ2-7, so the J call may be wrong. The CDR3 totals 14 residues. Germline CDR1 is KGHSY and CDR2 is FQNENV. DNA for the CDR3: TGTGCCAGCAGCCAAGCCGACAGGGGGCGCGAGCAGTACTTC. This encodes CASSQADRGREQYF.

This chain uses TRBV6-1 with TRBJ2-2; D may match TRBD1 or TRBD2 (5 bases each). The germline V gene encodes CDR1 MNHNS and CDR2 SASEGT. V lost 8 bases, J lost 0 bases, and 10 bases lay in between. This CDR3 region has 14 residues. CDR3 in DNA: TGTGCCAGCGGGAGACAGACGAACACCGGGGAGCTGTTTTTT. It codes for CASGRQTNTGELFF.

This clonotype was detected a few times. This chain links TRBV6-1 with TRBJ1-2, with 10 bases fitting TRBD1. This CDR3 region has 14 residues. The ends lost 11 bases at V and 4 bases at J; junction bases unmatched: 10. CDR1 and CDR2 from the germline V gene are MNHNS and SASEGT. CDR3 region: CAVGPGQGLYGYTF. DNA of the CDR3: TGTGCCGTTGGGCCGGGACAGGGGCTCTATGGCTACACCTTC.

The genes are TRBV27 and TRBJ2-7; a weak D match, TRBD2 (7 bases). This CDR3 has 14 amino acids. Germline V gene sequence: CDR1 MNHEY, CDR2 SMNVEV (reference sequence). V was trimmed by 8 bases and J by 2 bases, leaving 16 bases between them. CDR3 residues: CASAGRGGTYEQYF. The CDR3 DNA is TGTGCCAGCGCCGGTAGGGGGGGGACCTACGAGCAGTACTTC.

The chain joins TRBV5-1 to TRBJ1-6; tentative D call: TRBD1 (5 bases). This CDR3 is built from 15 residues. Germline lookup yields CDR1 SGHRS and CDR2 YFSETQ. The V gene lost 5 bases and the J gene lost 7 bases, with 16 bases spanning the gap. In DNA form, the CDR3 reads TGCGCCAGCAGATACACCGTAGGGGCCAATTCACCCCTCCACTTT. It encodes CASRYTVGANSPLHF. The full variable domain, in which reference TRBV5-1 and TRBJ1-6 provide the parts outside the CDR3, is KAGVTQTPRYLIKTRGQQVTLSCSPISGHRSVSWYQQTPGQGLQFLFEYFSETQRNKGNFPGRFSGRQFSNSRSEMNVSTLELGDSALYLCASRYTVGANSPLHFGNGTRLTVT.

This chain links TRBV6-1 with TRBJ2-3, with D uncertain. Per germline, CDR1 MNHNS and CDR2 SASEGT. V lost 3 bases and J lost 3, with 13 bases in between. The CDR3 contains 15 residues. The CDR3 DNA reads as TGTGCCAGCAGTGATGGGATATTTGCTACAGATACGCAGTATTTT. Protein sequence: CASSDGIFATDTQYF.

The V gene is TRBV11-2, the J gene TRBJ1-1; weak D call: TRBD1 (5 bases). Trimming removed 2 bases at V and 3 bases at J, with 13 bases between. Looked up from germline, CDR1 is SGHAT and CDR2 is FQNNGV. The CDR3 is 15 amino acids. CDR3 residues: CASSLFRGMDTEAFF. The CDR3 DNA reads as TGTGCCAGCAGCTTATTTCGGGGGATGGACACTGAAGCTTTCTTT.

The table lists this clonotype with a count of one. V is TRBV6-6 and J is TRBJ2-6; no firm D call. Trimming shortened V by 2 bases and J by 0 bases, and 11 bases separated the two germline ends. Germline V gives CDR1 MNHNY, CDR2 SVGAGI (reference sequence). The CDR3 runs 17 residues. The chain's CDR3 is CASSYQAISSGANVLTF. The CDR3 bases are TGTGCCAGCAGTTACCAGGCAATAAGCTCTGGGGCCAACGTCCTGACTTTC.

This clonotype was detected a few times. This chain joins TRBV10-3 and TRBJ2-6; D is undetermined. The V end lost 3 bases, the J end lost 0 bases, and 6 bases lay between the germline ends. This CDR3 has 15 residues. The germline CDR1 and CDR2 sequences are ENHRY and SYGVKD. The CDR3 loop reads CAISDPISGANVLTF. CDR3 sequence (DNA): TGTGCCATCAGTGACCCAATCTCTGGGGCCAACGTCCTGACTTTC.

The gene calls are TRBV21-1 and TRBJ1-5; the table names TRBD1, a call not compared with the DNA. TRBV21-1 is classified as a pseudogene. The CDR3 extends over 17 amino acids. The CDR3 protein is CASSPPAGRKGNQPQHF. The DNA for the CDR3 is TGTGCCAGCAGCCCACCGGCGGGGCGAAAGGGCAATCAGCCCCAGCATTTT.

This clonotype has a handful of counts. The V and J genes are TRBV5-4 and TRBJ2-1; TRBD1 or TRBD2 may be the D gene (5 bases each). The end of the DNA fits TRBJ2-7 better, so the J call may be wrong. The germline CDR1 and CDR2 sequences are SGHNT and YYREEE (reference sequence). This CDR3 is built from 14 residues. This chain's CDR3 is CASSGGGRYNEQYF. The DNA of the CDR3 is TGTGCCAGCAGCGGTGGGGGACGCTACAATGAGCAGTACTTC.

In this sample, this clonotype turned up a few times. The chain has TRBV2 and TRBJ2-7, with D perhaps matching TRBD2 (6 bases). V shed 6 bases and J shed 5 bases, with 17 bases lying between them. The CDR3 consists of 14 residues. Germline CDR1 and CDR2: SNHLY and FYNNEI. The CDR3 loop is CASRPVGGDHEQYF. The CDR3 DNA sequence: TGTGCCAGCAGACCGGTGGGGGGTGACCACGAGCAGTACTTC.

This clonotype has more than one count but fewer than ten. The chain combines TRBV29-1 with TRBJ1-2; D ambiguous. Germline V lookup: CDR1 SQVTM, CDR2 ANQGSEA. The CDR3 has 13 residues. Trimming shortened V by 3 bases and J by 6 bases, and 14 bases separated the two germline ends. CDR3 DNA sequence: TGCAGCGTTGACATGCTTATAGAGGATGGCTACACCTTC. It translates to CSVDMLIEDGYTF.

This chain uses TRBV7-8 with TRBJ2-1; no definite D call. This CDR3 has 12 amino acids. The germline V gene has CDR1 SGHVS and CDR2 FQNEAQ. V lost 6 bases and J 8 bases, leaving 11 bases between the germline ends. The CDR3: CASSPKQDEQFF. The CDR3 DNA reads TGTGCCAGCAGTCCTAAGCAGGATGAGCAGTTCTTC.

The chain has TRBV7-9 and TRBJ2-4; D unclear. V shed 5 bases and J shed 13 bases, with 21 bases lying between them. The CDR3 totals 14 residues. Germline-derived CDR1 and CDR2 are SEHNR and FQNEAQ (reference sequence). This CDR3 reads CASSLSYSAGEQYF. In DNA form, the CDR3 reads TGTGCCAGCAGCCTCTCCTACTCGGCCGGTGAGCAGTACTTC.

This clonotype has more than one count but fewer than ten. The gene calls are TRBV5-1 and TRBJ2-7; 11 bases line up with TRBD2. The germline gives CDR1 SGHRS, CDR2 YFSETQ. The CDR3 contains 15 residues. V was pared by 4 bases and J by 7 bases, with 10 bases of the junction left unmatched. The CDR3 DNA reads as TGCGCCAGCAGCAAGACTAGCGGGAACTACAATGAGCAGTACTTC. Its translation is CASSKTSGNYNEQYF.

A few counts support this clonotype. This rearrangement joins TRBV7-9 to TRBJ1-3; D remains ambiguous. CDR1 is SEHNR and CDR2 is FQNEAQ in the germline V gene (reference sequence). The CDR3 totals 12 residues. Trimming removed 5 bases at V and 4 bases at J, with 6 bases between. CDR3 bases: TGTGCCAGCAGCGCGGCCGGAAACACCATATATTTT. Translating it yields CASSAAGNTIYF.

The chain joins TRBV20-1 to TRBJ2-7; 10 nucleotides match TRBD1. Trimming at V came to 5 bases and at J to 7 bases, leaving 11 bases not matched to a gene. Germline CDR1 is DFQATT and CDR2 is SNEGSKA (reference sequence). The CDR3 loop spans 14 amino acids. CDR3 residues: CSAAPGTGDDEQYF. In DNA form, the CDR3 reads TGCAGTGCTGCGCCCGGGACAGGGGATGATGAGCAGTACTTC.

This chain links TRBV27 with TRBJ2-7, with a possible D match to TRBD1 (6 bases). V was cut by 0 bases and J by 4 bases, with 10 bases left in between. CDR1 is MNHEY and CDR2 is SMNVEV in the germline V gene (reference sequence). CDR3 length equals 14 residues. The CDR3 protein is CASSLSPGQYEQYF. CDR3 in DNA: TGTGCCAGCAGTTTATCTCCGGGACAATACGAGCAGTACTTC.

For the CDR3, the DNA is TGTGCCAGCAGCGCATACTCCAGGGGGGCCTATGGCTACACCTTC. This sequence encodes CASSAYSRGAYGYTF. This chain joins TRBV5-5 and TRBJ1-2; 7 bases are shared with TRBD1. The CDR3 covers 15 residues. Germline V gene data show CDR1 as SGHKS and CDR2 as YYEKEE (reference sequence). J lost 4 bases, V lost 4 bases, and 10 bases had no gene match.

The rearrangement joins TRBV9 to TRBJ2-1, with TRBD2 as a possible D gene (5 bases). The CDR3 sequence is 11 residues long. V lost 7 bases and J 5 bases, leaving 7 bases between the germline ends. Germline V gene sequence: CDR1 SGDLS, CDR2 YYNGEE. Here the CDR3 DNA reads TGTGCCAGCGGGCGGGACAATGAGCAGTTCTTC. It specifies CASGRDNEQFF.

Turning to this clonotype: At one end the junction does not follow the germline gene, possibly because of a read error. This chain joins TRBV10-3 and TRBJ2-7; possibly TRBD2 for D (5 bases). The germline V gene encodes CDR1 ENHRY and CDR2 SYGVKD. The length of the CDR3 is 14 residues. The CDR3 bases are TGTGCCATCAGAGAGAGGACTGACTCCTACAAGCAGTACTTC. This encodes CAIRERTDSYKQYF.

The chain has TRBV27 and TRBJ1-2; D is unresolved. Germline CDR1 MNHEY, CDR2 SMNVEV (reference sequence). V was clipped by 8 bases and J by 4 bases, with 20 bases between them. The length of the CDR3 is 15 residues. CDR3 sequence (DNA): TGTGCCAGCTCCTTAAAGAGGGTGGGGTCCTATGGCTACACCTTC. This sequence encodes CASSLKRVGSYGYTF.

For this clonotype: Germline and junction disagree at one end, which may indicate a read error. The chain employs TRBV9 and TRBJ1-1; unclear D gene. Germline V CDR1 and CDR2: SGDLS, YYNGEE. This CDR3 has 15 residues. CDR3 in amino acids: CASSVEPKWNTEAFF. CDR3 DNA sequence: TGTGCCAGCAGTGTAGAGCCAAAGTGGAACACTGAAGCTTTCTTT. The variable domain in full, completed from reference TRBV9 and TRBJ1-1, reads DSGVTQTPKHLITATGQRVTLRCSPRSGDLSVYWYQQSLDQGLQFLIQYYNGEERAKGNILERFSAQQFPDLHSELNLSSLELGDSALYFCASSVEPKWNTEAFFGQGTRLTVV.

The chain couples TRBV7-9 to TRBJ1-6; 8 bases map to TRBD1. The V gene end was trimmed by 5 bases and the J gene end by 7 bases; junction bases not matched to a gene: 7. The CDR3 sequence is 15 residues long. Per germline, CDR1 SEHNR and CDR2 FQNEAQ (reference sequence). The DNA for the CDR3 is TGTGCCAGCAGCGACCAGGGGGCGTCAAATTCACCCCTCCACTTT. This gives the protein CASSDQGASNSPLHF.

The chain links TRBV7-2 to TRBJ2-7; no clear D gene. Germline V CDR1 and CDR2: SGHTA, FQGNSA. This CDR3 contains 11 residues. V dropped 6 bases and J dropped 4 bases, with 7 bases sitting between them. CDR3 DNA: TGTGCCAGCAGAGATCAATACGAGCAGTACTTC. This gives the protein CASRDQYEQYF.